Sequencing of this TCR beta chain was carried out in a study of blood T cell repertoires in COVID-19 (dated by TCRdb to 2018 to 2021). Regarding the complete study: Samples covering the acute and convalescent phases of COVID-19 were provided by collaborators in the United States, Italy and Spain. The material from the prospective study consisted of cDNA or gDNA derived from T cells, B-cell-depleted T cells, or PBMCs. Deeply sampled blood TCRbeta repertoires from subjects exposed to, actively infected with, or recovered from COVID-19 were included in the dataset. Samples were obtained from the ongoing ImmuneRACE study (first 160 participants) and from about 1,300 subjects provided by 6 global collaborators. HLA class I and class II types, where available, came from metadata supplied by the sample provider rather than from assay-based typing. Nearly every sample came with metadata listing a de-identified subject ID, COVID-19 status, age in years and sex. A freely available public database, intended as a resource for researchers studying the immune response to SARS-CoV-2, is where the repertoires were released. Paper-wide results and their limitations: Clinical and demographic metadata were provided uncurated, with the amount varying by source and participant.

In the prospective study, participants were 18 to 89 years old, resided in about two dozen geographic areas of the United States, and were enrolled through a virtual design. In the prospective study, participants were assigned to cohorts based on the clinical history participants reported in a screening survey and a study questionnaire. For ImmuneRACE Cohort 3, a participant was defined as recovered based on two consecutive negative NP/OP PCR tests, clearance by a healthcare professional, or resolution of symptoms. In the prospective study, whole blood, serum and a nasopharyngeal or oropharyngeal swab were collected from each participant by mobile phlebotomists. Prospective study participants could optionally give additional blood draws and questionnaires over a roughly 2-month period. Prospective study blood samples were shipped either frozen or at room temperature before DNA extraction. A word on this clone: This receptor's antigen is unknown. No base quality values were provided; no much bigger clone lies one nucleotide off.

The immunoSEQ Assay, a bias-controlled multiplex PCR, was used to amplify TCRbeta CDR3 regions from genomic DNA. As for how the authors treated the data: The number of nucleated cells in each sample was estimated by amplification of reference gene primers within the assay. To quantify the absolute abundance of each unique TCRbeta CDR3 rearrangement, sequence reads were collapsed and filtered. For each sample, productive Simpson clonality was calculated as the square root of Simpson's diversity index over productive rearrangements. TCRdb re-hosts the immuneACCESS table, in-frame sequences only. Its copies lack some clones; in the studies checked, an unresolved V gene accounts for under half of them, and the cause for the rest is not known. The V and J calls and the clone size are those of that table, but D and trimming were determined from the DNA. In this sample the table shows a few hundred thousand clones, approximately 86% of which occur a single time. Around 9% of the sample is in the top ten clones.

Taken from cysteine to phenylalanine, the CDR3 has 15 residues. Kept here is only the CDR3 DNA, which spans 45 bases and is read in frame from base 1. As encoded in the germline V gene, CDR1 is MGHRA while CDR2 is YSYEKL. After removal of 4 bases from V and 4 bases from J, the junction retains 4 bases not matched to a gene. The chain employs TRBV4-1 and TRBJ1-6; 7 central bases correspond to TRBD1. The sequence was obtained from a woman aged 18 to 35 who had recovered from COVID-19. Material for sequencing was PBMCs or T cells enriched from blood (not recorded which). The DNA reads as follows: TGCGCCAGCAGCCCGCGGGACAGTTATAATTCACCCCTCCACTTT. Its product reads: CASSPRDSYNSPLHF.